This is a list of T cell receptor beta chains from one sample in a study of blood T cell repertoires in COVID-19. Method: immunoSEQ multiplex PCR; TCRdb's copy keeps in-frame clones and lacks some. Of 200,000 to 250,000 clones detected, under 85% appear once; the ten largest clones hold around 1.8%. The sequenced sample consisted of PBMCs or T cells enriched from blood (not recorded which). Receptors originate from a man aged 60 to 69 who had recovered from COVID-19. Each CDR3 is given without its conserved first and last residue. Some rows have no size entry. The others give once, few or many, or a class for an expanded clone.

v_call	j_call	clone_size	cdr3_aa
TRBV5-6	TRBJ1-2	few	ASSSTRQGALGYT
TRBV11-3	TRBJ1-1	-	ASSRSREAF
TRBV7-7	TRBJ2-3	-	ASSLGVAGGTDTQY
TRBV12-3/TRBV12-4	TRBJ2-7	-	ASSLLEYEQY
TRBV11-3	TRBJ1-3	-	ASRPGGTGALSGNTIY
TRBV5-1	TRBJ2-5	once	ASSPGGGEETQY
TRBV7-3	TRBJ2-1	-	ASSYPGLAGAHNEQF
TRBV3-1/TRBV3-2	TRBJ1-1	-	ASSPMFGGLNTEAF
TRBV7-2	TRBJ2-3	few	ASSPQTVSTDTQY
TRBV4-1	TRBJ1-2	-	ASSQDLLAGGYYGYT
TRBV12-5	TRBJ1-1	-	ASVLQGEAF
TRBV7-2	TRBJ1-4	-	ASSLSGGVNEKLF
TRBV9	TRBJ2-1	-	ASSGTSGGNEQF
TRBV12-3/TRBV12-4	TRBJ2-3	-	ASSFRDTQY
TRBV12-5	TRBJ2-5	-	ASGSRGWETQY
TRBV19	TRBJ2-1	-	ASRGDRGEQF